The rows below give T cell receptor beta chains drawn from one sample of a study of T cells in Graves' hyperthyroidism and ophthalmopathy. Each CDR3 protein gets one entry after TCRdb re-called the multiplex PCR reads with MiXCR. The top ten clones hold about 20% of a sample with approximately 400,000 distinct CDR3 sequences, approximately 15% of them seen once. The sequenced sample was blood. The receptor source for this set is a woman aged 25 to 39 with Graves' ophthalmopathy. Each CDR3 is given with its conserved first and last residue. The order of the fields is clone size, J gene, D gene, V gene, CDR3 DNA, CDR3 protein. D genes are given only for firm matches. Not every row has a clone size; where given, it reads once, few, many or a size class.

clone size: many
J gene: TRBJ2-3
D gene: -
V gene: TRBV2
CDR3 DNA: TGTGCCAGCAACGGACAGAACACAGATACGCAGTATTTT
CDR3 protein: CASNGQNTDTQYF

clone size: many
J gene: TRBJ1-4
D gene: -
V gene: TRBV12-5
CDR3 DNA: TGTGCTAGTGGTTTCCTCGACGATGCAACTAATGAAAAACTGTTTTTT
CDR3 protein: CASGFLDDATNEKLFF

clone size: many
J gene: TRBJ1-1
D gene: -
V gene: TRBV9
CDR3 DNA: TGTGCCAGCAGCGTAGTGGACGGACGCTCCTCCGAAGCTTTCTTT
CDR3 protein: CASSVVDGRSSEAFF

clone size: few
J gene: TRBJ1-3
D gene: -
V gene: TRBV28
CDR3 DNA: TGTGCCAGCAGCACGGGGGCCAGAAACACCATATATTTT
CDR3 protein: CASSTGARNTIYF

clone size: many
J gene: TRBJ2-7
D gene: TRBD1
V gene: TRBV2
CDR3 DNA: TGTGCCAGCAGGCGACCGGGACAGACCTACGAGCAGTACTTC
CDR3 protein: CASRRPGQTYEQYF

clone size: many
J gene: TRBJ1-1
D gene: -
V gene: TRBV15
CDR3 DNA: TGTGCCACCAGCAGAGTACAATGGGGGCATGAAGCTTTCTTT
CDR3 protein: CATSRVQWGHEAFF

clone size: many
J gene: TRBJ2-5
D gene: -
V gene: TRBV30
CDR3 DNA: TGTGCCTGGAGTGCTCCAACAGGGTTTAAGTACTTC
CDR3 protein: CAWSAPTGFKYF

clone size: many
J gene: TRBJ2-5
D gene: -
V gene: TRBV6-2/TRBV6-3
CDR3 DNA: TGTGCCAGCAGTCCCGGGACTGGGGAGACCCAGTACTTC
CDR3 protein: CASSPGTGETQYF

clone size: many
J gene: TRBJ1-2
D gene: -
V gene: TRBV12-3/TRBV12-4
CDR3 DNA: TGTGCCAGCAGTTTAGGGCAGACTTACACCTTC
CDR3 protein: CASSLGQTYTF

clone size: many
J gene: TRBJ2-3
D gene: TRBD2
V gene: TRBV9
CDR3 DNA: TGTGCCAGCAGCGTATCAGGTGTGCGGGGGGGCCAGTATACGCAGTATTTT
CDR3 protein: CASSVSGVRGGQYTQYF

clone size: -
J gene: TRBJ2-6
D gene: TRBD1
V gene: TRBV6-6
CDR3 DNA: TGTGCCAGCAGTTACTTGTCGGGGAGGACAGGGTATACTGGGGCCAACGTCCTGACTTTC
CDR3 protein: CASSYLSGRTGYTGANVLTF

clone size: many
J gene: TRBJ2-2
D gene: TRBD2
V gene: TRBV20-1
CDR3 DNA: TGCAGTGCCGAAACTAGCGGGGGGGCAGCCACCGGGGAGCTGTTTTTT
CDR3 protein: CSAETSGGAATGELFF

clone size: -
J gene: TRBJ2-3
D gene: TRBD2
V gene: TRBV19
CDR3 DNA: TGTGCCAGTAGTAATGCGGGGGGCGGCACAGATACGCAGTATTTT
CDR3 protein: CASSNAGGGTDTQYF

clone size: few
J gene: TRBJ1-6
D gene: -
V gene: TRBV20-1
CDR3 DNA: TGCAGAGCGTGGACGGTGAATTCACCCCTCCACTTT
CDR3 protein: CRAWTVNSPLHF

clone size: many
J gene: TRBJ2-3
D gene: TRBD2
V gene: TRBV27
CDR3 DNA: TGTGCCAGCAGCTGGGGGACTAGCGGGGGGGTAAGCACAGATACGCAGTATTTT
CDR3 protein: CASSWGTSGGVSTDTQYF

clone size: many
J gene: TRBJ2-7
D gene: -
V gene: TRBV27
CDR3 DNA: TGTGCCAGCAGTCAGATGCAGTCGGTGGATTCCTACGAGCAGTACTTC
CDR3 protein: CASSQMQSVDSYEQYF

clone size: many
J gene: TRBJ2-3
D gene: TRBD2
V gene: TRBV20-1
CDR3 DNA: TGCAGTGCTAAGGCTAGAGCTCCCGGGGGGGTTAGAGATACGCAGTATTTT
CDR3 protein: CSAKARAPGGVRDTQYF

clone size: many
J gene: TRBJ1-1
D gene: -
V gene: TRBV18
CDR3 DNA: TGTGCCAGCTCACCAGTGGCCCAGACCGTCCCCACTGAAGCTTTCTTT
CDR3 protein: CASSPVAQTVPTEAFF

clone size: many
J gene: TRBJ2-7
D gene: -
V gene: TRBV28
CDR3 DNA: TGTGCCAGCAGTCTCCAATGGGAGCAGTACTTC
CDR3 protein: CASSLQWEQYF

clone size: few
J gene: TRBJ1-5
D gene: -
V gene: TRBV18
CDR3 DNA: TGTGCCAGCTCACTGTCATTAACGCCGGGGCAGCGGTTTACTAGCAATCAGCCCCAGCATTTT
CDR3 protein: CASSLSLTPGQRFTSNQPQHF

clone size: many
J gene: TRBJ1-5
D gene: -
V gene: TRBV11-2
CDR3 DNA: TGTGCCAGCAGCTTAGCTGCGCCGGGGCAGCCCCAGCATTTT
CDR3 protein: CASSLAAPGQPQHF

clone size: -
J gene: TRBJ2-1
D gene: TRBD1
V gene: TRBV12-3/TRBV12-4
CDR3 DNA: TGTGCCAGCAGTTTAGCTTCAGGAGGGACAGGGGACACGAATGAGCAGTTCTTC
CDR3 protein: CASSLASGGTGDTNEQFF

clone size: many
J gene: TRBJ1-5
D gene: -
V gene: TRBV20-1
CDR3 DNA: TGCAGTGCTAGAGATCCGTCAGGGGGCAATCAGCCCCAGCATTTT
CDR3 protein: CSARDPSGGNQPQHF

clone size: many
J gene: TRBJ1-3
D gene: -
V gene: TRBV11-2
CDR3 DNA: TGTGCCAGCAGCTTGTATCCCGGGCCTGGGAACACCATATATTTT
CDR3 protein: CASSLYPGPGNTIYF

clone size: many
J gene: TRBJ1-2
D gene: TRBD1
V gene: TRBV6-6
CDR3 DNA: TGTGCCAGCAGTTACGACAGGGGGGGGGGCTACACCTTC
CDR3 protein: CASSYDRGGGYTF

clone size: -
J gene: TRBJ1-1
D gene: -
V gene: TRBV19
CDR3 DNA: TGTGCCAGTAGTCGAACCTCCTTTACAGTAAAGATGAACACTGAAGCTTTCTTT
CDR3 protein: CASSRTSFTVKMNTEAFF

clone size: many
J gene: TRBJ2-7
D gene: TRBD2
V gene: TRBV4-1
CDR3 DNA: TGCGCCAGCAGCGGAGGGGGGGCTAGCGGGGCGTACGAGCAGTACTTC
CDR3 protein: CASSGGGASGAYEQYF

clone size: -
J gene: TRBJ1-2
D gene: TRBD1
V gene: TRBV6-2/TRBV6-3
CDR3 DNA: TGTGCCAGCAGTCAACCGGGACAGGGGGCGAATGGCTACACCTTC
CDR3 protein: CASSQPGQGANGYTF

clone size: -
J gene: TRBJ1-5
D gene: -
V gene: TRBV28
CDR3 DNA: TGTGCCAGCAGTTTTCCTCAGCCCCAGCATTTT
CDR3 protein: CASSFPQPQHF

clone size: many
J gene: TRBJ1-5
D gene: -
V gene: TRBV20-1
CDR3 DNA: TGCAGTGCTAGAGGACAGACTGAGCTTCAGCCCCAGCATTTT
CDR3 protein: CSARGQTELQPQHF

clone size: -
J gene: TRBJ2-5
D gene: TRBD2
V gene: TRBV20-1
CDR3 DNA: TGCAGTGCTAGGGGTAGCGGGGCACAAGAGACCCAGTACTTC
CDR3 protein: CSARGSGAQETQYF

clone size: few
J gene: TRBJ1-6
D gene: -
V gene: TRBV27
CDR3 DNA: TGTGCCAGCAGTTTTACGCAAAGTTCACCCCTCCACTTT
CDR3 protein: CASSFTQSSPLHF

clone size: many
J gene: TRBJ1-2
D gene: -
V gene: TRBV2
CDR3 DNA: TGTGCCAGCAGAAAGTTACCTATGCGCCCTACCTATGGCTACACCTTC
CDR3 protein: CASRKLPMRPTYGYTF

clone size: -
J gene: TRBJ2-1
D gene: TRBD2
V gene: TRBV3-1
CDR3 DNA: TGTGCCAGCAGCCCCGAGGGGAGCGGGACGTCCTACAATGAGCAGTTCTTC
CDR3 protein: CASSPEGSGTSYNEQFF

clone size: many
J gene: TRBJ2-7
D gene: TRBD1
V gene: TRBV28
CDR3 DNA: TGTGCCAGCAGTCCCCAGGGACAGGGGAACTTCTACGAGCAGTACTTC
CDR3 protein: CASSPQGQGNFYEQYF

clone size: -
J gene: TRBJ1-3
D gene: -
V gene: TRBV15
CDR3 DNA: TGTGCCACCAGCAGAGGTGAAAACACCATATATTTT
CDR3 protein: CATSRGENTIYF

clone size: many
J gene: TRBJ2-1
D gene: TRBD2
V gene: TRBV11-2
CDR3 DNA: TGTGCCAGCAGCTACACGGCGGGGGGGCTCGATGAGCAGTTCTTC
CDR3 protein: CASSYTAGGLDEQFF

clone size: many
J gene: TRBJ1-5
D gene: -
V gene: TRBV27
CDR3 DNA: TGTGCCAGCAGTCCAAGGGGTCGGAGCAATCAGCCCCAGCATTTT
CDR3 protein: CASSPRGRSNQPQHF

clone size: -
J gene: TRBJ2-1
D gene: TRBD2
V gene: TRBV13
CDR3 DNA: TGTGCCAGCAGCTTCAGCGGGGGGGCGAATGAGCAGTTCTTC
CDR3 protein: CASSFSGGANEQFF

clone size: many
J gene: TRBJ2-3
D gene: -
V gene: TRBV5-6
CDR3 DNA: TGTGCCAGCAGCTTGCAGGAACATACGCAGTATTTT
CDR3 protein: CASSLQEHTQYF

clone size: many
J gene: TRBJ1-1
D gene: -
V gene: TRBV19
CDR3 DNA: TGTGCCAGTACCAAATGGGGGGTCACTGAAGCTTTCTTT
CDR3 protein: CASTKWGVTEAFF

clone size: many
J gene: TRBJ2-2
D gene: -
V gene: TRBV2
CDR3 DNA: TGTGCCAGCGTCCAGGGGATCACCGGGGAGCTGTTTTTT
CDR3 protein: CASVQGITGELFF

clone size: few
J gene: TRBJ1-1
D gene: -
V gene: TRBV19
CDR3 DNA: TGTGCCAGTAGTATATCGGGGAGATTTGAAGCTTTCTTT
CDR3 protein: CASSISGRFEAFF

clone size: many
J gene: TRBJ1-5
D gene: -
V gene: TRBV29-1
CDR3 DNA: TGCAGCGTTGACCAGGGACCTAATCAGCCCCAGCATTTT
CDR3 protein: CSVDQGPNQPQHF

clone size: many
J gene: TRBJ2-1
D gene: -
V gene: TRBV20-1
CDR3 DNA: TGCAGTGCTAGCTCTCCGGGTGTCTACAATGAGCAGTTCTTC
CDR3 protein: CSASSPGVYNEQFF

clone size: many
J gene: TRBJ1-5
D gene: -
V gene: TRBV18
CDR3 DNA: TGTGCCAGCTCACCAAGGATCAGGGATGGGCGAAACCAGCCCCAGCATTTT
CDR3 protein: CASSPRIRDGRNQPQHF

clone size: many
J gene: TRBJ2-3
D gene: -
V gene: TRBV11-2
CDR3 DNA: TGTGCCAGCAGTCACAACGGCCCGGGCGATACGCAGTATTTT
CDR3 protein: CASSHNGPGDTQYF

clone size: many
J gene: TRBJ2-7
D gene: -
V gene: TRBV3-1
CDR3 DNA: TGTGCCAGCAGCCAAGGGGGGGCGGATGAGCAGTACTTC
CDR3 protein: CASSQGGADEQYF

clone size: once
J gene: TRBJ2-7
D gene: TRBD1
V gene: TRBV7-9
CDR3 DNA: TGTGCCAGCAGCGGTCTACCTCTCGCGGGACAGGGACTCGGGGAGCGGTACTTC
CDR3 protein: CASSGLPLAGQGLGERYF

clone size: -
J gene: TRBJ2-7
D gene: -
V gene: TRBV18
CDR3 DNA: TGTGCCAGCTCACCACCTTCAGATAACGAGCAGTACTTC
CDR3 protein: CASSPPSDNEQYF

clone size: -
J gene: TRBJ2-7
D gene: TRBD2
V gene: TRBV18
CDR3 DNA: TGTGCCAGCTCACCATCTCTAGCGGTCCCCTACGAGCAGTACTTC
CDR3 protein: CASSPSLAVPYEQYF

clone size: -
J gene: TRBJ2-3
D gene: -
V gene: TRBV5-1
CDR3 DNA: TGCGCCAGCAGCTTATCCCCACCTAGCACAGATACGCAGTATTTT
CDR3 protein: CASSLSPPSTDTQYF

clone size: -
J gene: TRBJ2-1
D gene: -
V gene: TRBV2
CDR3 DNA: TGTGCCAGCAGTGAATATCAGAGTTCCCACAATGAGCAGTTCTTC
CDR3 protein: CASSEYQSSHNEQFF

clone size: many
J gene: TRBJ2-1
D gene: -
V gene: TRBV3-1
CDR3 DNA: TGTGCCAGCAGCCAAGGTGAACCCCAGTTCTTC
CDR3 protein: CASSQGEPQFF

clone size: many
J gene: TRBJ1-6
D gene: -
V gene: TRBV20-1
CDR3 DNA: TGCAGTGCTAGAGATCAGGGAGGGCCTGGCCCCCTCCACTTT
CDR3 protein: CSARDQGGPGPLHF

clone size: many
J gene: TRBJ2-5
D gene: TRBD2
V gene: TRBV6-1
CDR3 DNA: TGTGCCAGCAGCTCTTCCGGGACTACCCAAGAGACCCAGTACTTC
CDR3 protein: CASSSSGTTQETQYF

clone size: -
J gene: TRBJ2-5
D gene: -
V gene: TRBV7-8
CDR3 DNA: TGTGCCAGCAGCCATTCCGGGGGCCAAGAGACCCAGTACTTC
CDR3 protein: CASSHSGGQETQYF